This TCR beta chain was sequenced during a study of siplizumab effects on memory and regulatory T cells. Study outcomes and limitations: There were only a minor fraction of alloreactive clones that mapped to unstimulated subsets. Alloreactive sequences traceable to unstimulated CD4+ memory cells were significantly reduced by siplizumab.

In regard to this clone: Its antigen remains unknown.

Per individual sample, about 100,000 TCR templates were assayed. Assay: immunoSEQ multiplex PCR; the TCRdb copy retains only in-frame clones and omits some. The table includes about 100,000 clones, around nine tenths detected once. The CDR3 loop spans 14 amino acids. CDR1 is LNHNV and CDR2 is YYDKDF in the germline V gene (reference sequence). The V and J ends lost 0 bases and 2 bases respectively, with 8 bases between them. The sequencing sample was made of non-Treg CD4+ T cells sorted from blood. V gene TRBV15 combines with J gene TRBJ2-7; maybe TRBD2 (6 bases). The receptor comes from a human donor in good health. The CDR3, as DNA: TGTGCCACCAGCAGAGACGGGACTCCCTACGAGCAGTACTTC. Its protein is CATSRDGTPYEQYF. Full variable domain (outside the CDR3, taken from reference TRBV15 and TRBJ2-7): DAMVIQNPRYQVTQFGKPVTLSCSQTLNHNVMYWYQQKSSQAPKLLFHYYDKDFNNEADTPDNFQSRRPNTSFCFLDIRSPGLGDTAMYLCATSRDGTPYEQYFGPGTRLTVT.